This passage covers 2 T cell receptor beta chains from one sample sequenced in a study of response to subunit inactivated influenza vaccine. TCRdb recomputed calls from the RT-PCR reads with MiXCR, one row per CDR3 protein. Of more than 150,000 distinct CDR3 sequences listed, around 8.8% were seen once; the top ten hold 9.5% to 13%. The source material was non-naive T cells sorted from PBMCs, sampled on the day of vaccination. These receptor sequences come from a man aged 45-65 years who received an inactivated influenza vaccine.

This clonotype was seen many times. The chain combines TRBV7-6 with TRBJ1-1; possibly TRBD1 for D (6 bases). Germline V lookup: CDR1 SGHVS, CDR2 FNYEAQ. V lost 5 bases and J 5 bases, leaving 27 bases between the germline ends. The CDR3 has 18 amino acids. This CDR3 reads CASSPRGPRGPRGTEAFF. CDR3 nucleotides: TGTGCCAGCAGCCCTCGGGGACCCAGGGGACCTCGTGGTACTGAAGCTTTCTTT. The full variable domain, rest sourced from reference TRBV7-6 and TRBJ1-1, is GAGVSQSPRYKVTKRGQDVALRCDPISGHVSLYWYRQALGQGPEFLTYFNYEAQQDKSGLPNDRFSAERPEGSISTLTIQRTEQRDSAMYRCASSPRGPRGPRGTEAFFGQGTRLTVV.

CDR3 bases: TGTGCCTGGAGTGGAGGGTCGGAAAAACTGTTTTTT. It translates to CAWSGGSEKLFF. The chain links TRBV30 to TRBJ1-4; D is unclear. V dropped 1 base and J dropped 8 bases, with 8 bases sitting between them. CDR1 is GTSNPN and CDR2 is SVGIG in the germline V gene (reference sequence). The CDR3 runs to 12 residues.